This passage covers 9 T cell receptor beta chains from one sample sequenced in a study of siplizumab effects on memory and regulatory T cells. Assay used: immunoSEQ multiplex PCR; TCRdb lists only in-frame clones, some missing. The sample lists some 120,000 clones; around 94% were seen once. Input material: non-Treg CD4+ T cells sorted from blood. These receptors came from a human donor in good health.

This rearrangement joins TRBV5-4 to TRBJ2-7; unclear D gene. The V end was cut by 2 bases, the J end by 2 bases, with 14 bases between. This CDR3 has 15 amino acids. Germline V lookup: CDR1 SGHNT, CDR2 YYREEE (reference sequence). Here the CDR3 DNA reads TGTGCCAGCAGCTTAGGACGTACAGAGACCTACGAGCAGTACTTC. Amino acids: CASSLGRTETYEQYF.

This rearrangement joins TRBV6-1 to TRBJ2-1, with 8 bases matching TRBD2. With 5 bases clipped from V and 7 bases from J, the junction kept 7 bases outside the gene matches. CDR3 size: 14 residues. From germline, CDR1 is MNHNS and CDR2 SASEGT. The DNA for the CDR3 is TGTGCCAGCAGTAGGACTAGCCGGTTTAATGAGCAGTTCTTC. Its protein is CASSRTSRFNEQFF.

The V gene is TRBV14, the J gene TRBJ2-1; perhaps TRBD2 as D (6 bases). CDR1 SGHDN and CDR2 FVKESK come from the germline V gene. This CDR3 has 15 residues. The ends were cut back, 4 bases at V and 13 bases at J, with 23 bases in the middle. DNA for the CDR3: TGTGCCAGCAGCCTAAGGTCCGCTAGCGCGGGTGCTCAGTTCTTC. The encoded protein is CASSLRSASAGAQFF. The whole variable domain, remainder taken from reference TRBV14 and TRBJ2-1, is EAGVTQFPSHSVIEKGQTVTLRCDPISGHDNLYWYRRVMGKEIKFLLHFVKESKQDESGMPNNRFLAERTGGTYSTLKVQPAELEDSGVYFCASSLRSASAGAQFFGPGTRLTVL.

The rearrangement joins TRBV10-3 to TRBJ1-4; D is ambiguous. Trimming took off 3 bases at V and 5 bases at J, with 16 bases between the two ends. CDR3 length equals 16 residues. From germline, CDR1 is ENHRY and CDR2 SYGVKD. CDR3 bases: TGTGCCATCAGTGAACGTCCCGGGGTCTACAATGAAAAACTGTTTTTT. This sequence encodes CAISERPGVYNEKLFF.

This clone is a singleton in its sample. The V call is TRBV19, the J call TRBJ2-7; D may be TRBD2 (6 bases). The CDR3 has 15 residues. The V gene lost 5 bases and the J gene lost 0 bases, with 14 bases spanning the gap. CDR1 and CDR2 from the germline V gene are LNHDA and SQIVND (reference sequence). CDR3 coding DNA: TGTGCCAGTAGTCCGCCCCGGGGGACCTCCTACGAGCAGTACTTC. Translation gives CASSPPRGTSYEQYF.

The chain uses TRBV5-5 and TRBJ1-3; the D is unclear. The germline V and J ends were trimmed by 0 bases and 0 bases, with 7 bases remaining between them. The CDR3 has 15 amino acids. CDR1 is SGHKS, CDR2 YYEKEE, per germline (reference sequence). CDR3 bases: TGTGCCAGCAGCTTGGACGTTAGCTCTGGAAACACCATATATTTT. It translates to CASSLDVSSGNTIYF.

The chain couples TRBV5-1 to TRBJ2-1; 8 nucleotides align to TRBD1. The CDR3 spans 15 residues. With 4 bases clipped from V and 5 bases from J, the junction kept 8 bases outside the gene matches. Germline values: CDR1 SGHRS, CDR2 YFSETQ. The CDR3 region has the DNA TGCGCCAGCAGCGGCCCGCAGGGGGCTCACAATGAGCAGTTCTTC. It codes for CASSGPQGAHNEQFF.

The J gene is TRBJ1-4, the V gene TRBV28; a weak D match, TRBD1 (5 bases). This CDR3 region has 15 residues. The germline V and J ends were trimmed by 6 bases and 10 bases, with 21 bases remaining between them. Looked up from germline, CDR1 is MDHEN and CDR2 is SYDVKM. In nucleotides, the CDR3 is TGTGCCAGCAGAACCGCTAAGGACGGGGCCGGAAAACTGTTTTTT. Translation: CASRTAKDGAGKLFF.

The genes are TRBV2 and TRBJ2-5; 10 bases are a match to TRBD1. V was pared by 6 bases and J by 12 bases, with 25 bases of the junction left unmatched. There are 18 residues in the CDR3. In germline, CDR1 is SNHLY, CDR2 FYNNEI. The CDR3 protein is CASRLHRDRGKPAIREYF. DNA of the CDR3: TGTGCCAGCAGGCTCCACCGGGACAGGGGTAAACCAGCAATACGGGAGTACTTC.